The rows below give T cell receptor beta chains drawn from one sample of a study of blood T cell repertoires in COVID-19. Here immunoSEQ multiplex PCR was the method, and the copy in TCRdb shows in-frame clones only, minus some. Here the sample spans more than 20,000 clones, 87% being singletons. Sequences were obtained from peripheral blood. The receptor source for this set is a human donor with active COVID-19. The donor label of this sample is uncertain. Each CDR3 is given with its conserved first and last residue. The order of the fields is V gene, clone size, J gene, D gene, CDR3 protein, CDR3 DNA. The D gene is left open where the match is weak. The size of a clone is reported for some rows only, either as once, few or many, or as a class for expanded clones.

TRBV27	.	TRBJ2-7	TRBD1	CASTGTGGPYEQYF	TGTGCCAGTACAGGGACAGGTGGCCCCTACGAGCAGTACTTC
TRBV9	.	TRBJ2-5	TRBD1	CASSEGQRKETQYF	TGTGCCAGCAGCGAGGGACAGAGAAAAGAGACCCAGTACTTC
TRBV11-2	.	TRBJ1-2	TRBD1	CASSPGGAYGYTF	TGTGCCAGCAGCCCAGGGGGCGCCTATGGCTACACCTTC
TRBV29-1	.	TRBJ1-1	.	CSVVNLGENTEAFF	TGCAGCGTTGTTAATTTGGGAGAGAACACTGAAGCTTTCTTT
TRBV5-4	.	TRBJ2-7	.	CASSLVDRPHEQYF	TGTGCCAGCAGCTTGGTCGACAGGCCTCACGAGCAGTACTTC
TRBV6-2/TRBV6-3	once	TRBJ1-5	.	CASTPTGNKQPQHF	TGTGCCAGCACCCCAACAGGGAATAAACAGCCCCAGCATTTT
TRBV7-9	.	TRBJ2-3	.	CASSFLAGTDTQYF	TGTGCCAGCAGCTTCTTAGCGGGCACAGATACGCAGTATTTT
TRBV6-6	.	TRBJ2-7	.	CATGRGATYEQYF	TGTGCCACAGGCAGGGGGGCGACCTACGAGCAGTACTTC
TRBV27	few	TRBJ2-3	TRBD1	CASSLYQGARDTQYF	TGTGCCAGCAGTTTATATCAGGGGGCGAGGGATACGCAGTATTTT
TRBV10-3	.	TRBJ2-7	TRBD1	CAISDPGQTSSYEQYF	TGTGCCATCAGTGATCCGGGACAGACGAGCTCCTACGAGCAGTACTTC
TRBV18	.	TRBJ2-7	.	CASSPGQDYEQYF	TGTGCCAGCTCACCAGGGCAGGACTACGAGCAGTACTTC
TRBV5-1	.	TRBJ2-1	.	CASSRGTEENNEQFF	TGCGCCAGCTCACGCGGGACAGAGGAAAACAATGAGCAGTTCTTC
TRBV6-5	.	TRBJ2-1	.	CASSYSGHRDYNEQFF	TGTGCCAGCAGTTACTCGGGACACCGGGACTACAATGAGCAGTTCTTC
TRBV3-1/TRBV3-2	.	TRBJ2-5	TRBD2	CASSQVIAGGKTQYF	TGTGCCAGCAGCCAAGTGATAGCGGGGGGAAAGACCCAGTACTTC
TRBV9	.	TRBJ2-1	.	CASSVGAGSAYNEQFF	TGTGCCAGCAGCGTAGGGGCAGGGTCGGCTTACAATGAGCAGTTCTTC
TRBV12-5	.	TRBJ2-5	.	CASGLGQLQETQYF	TGTGCTAGTGGTCTCGGACAGCTACAAGAGACCCAGTACTTC
TRBV28	.	TRBJ2-7	TRBD1	CASSTTGTGAYEQYF	TGTGCCAGCAGCACAACCGGGACAGGGGCCTACGAGCAGTACTTC
TRBV7-9	.	TRBJ2-7	TRBD2	CASSGLAGASSYEQYF	TGTGCCAGTTCTGGACTAGCGGGGGCTAGCTCCTACGAGCAGTACTTC
TRBV5-6	once	TRBJ2-7	.	CASSLERRETYEQYF	TGTGCCAGCAGCTTGGAGCGGCGGGAAACCTACGAGCAGTACTTC
TRBV4-3	.	TRBJ2-3	TRBD1	CASSQDPGQGADTQYF	TGCGCCAGCAGCCAAGACCCCGGACAGGGGGCAGATACGCAGTATTTT
TRBV9	.	TRBJ2-7	TRBD2	CASSVGPSGESYEQYF	TGTGCCAGCAGCGTAGGTCCTAGCGGGGAGTCCTACGAGCAGTACTTC
TRBV20-1	.	TRBJ2-3	TRBD2	CSASLRLASTDTQYF	TGCAGTGCTAGTTTAAGACTAGCGAGCACAGATACGCAGTATTTT